This T cell receptor (beta chain) was observed in a study of T cells in Graves' hyperthyroidism and ophthalmopathy. This clonotype was counted many times. Its antigen is unidentified. Study results and caveats: Most expanded thyroid clonotypes above 0.001 recurred in blood.

V lost 0 bases, J lost 6 bases, and 15 bases lay in between. Germline V gene sequence: CDR1 SGHDN, CDR2 FVKESK. The CDR3 covers 15 residues. Reasons for excluding patients were uncontrolled infection, other autoimmune disease, pregnancy or lactation. Diagnoses were made from clinical symptoms, serum measures (thyroxine and TRAb), thyroid ultrasound and orbital computed tomography. Isolation of PBMCs was performed on 9.5 to 10 ml fresh peripheral blood. Amplified regions were TCR beta CDR3 sequences from RNA transcripts. Using the HTBI primer set, a first-round RT-PCR was run on the TCR CDR3. TCRdb redid the calling of the multiplex PCR reads with MiXCR, one entry per CDR3 protein. Of over 400,000 distinct CDR3 sequences listed, about 22% were seen once; the top ten hold 49%.

This receptor was identified in a woman between 70 and 85 years old with Graves' ophthalmopathy. The chain has TRBV14 and TRBJ2-7; D remains unclear. Sequenced sample: blood. The DNA for the CDR3 is TGTGCCAGCAGCCAAGATTGGCCTCCCGGTCCCGAGCAGTACTTC. This sequence encodes CASSQDWPPGPEQYF.